This entry features one TCR beta chain sequence. After removal of 3 bases from V and 2 bases from J, the junction contained 8 bases not matched to a gene. The CDR3 consists of 16 residues. The germline gives CDR1 SGHTA, CDR2 FQGNSA. These data belong to a study of blood T cell repertoires in COVID-19. Cohorts were based on clinical histories the participants reported. Original processing notes: Counts of nucleated cells, estimated from reference gene primer amplification, were obtained. Here immunoSEQ multiplex PCR was the method, and the copy in TCRdb shows in-frame clones only, minus some. V and J calls and clone size are as listed in that table; D and trimming were resolved from the DNA. The sample records 260,000 or so clones, 83% being singletons.

The sample taken for sequencing was PBMCs or T cells enriched from blood (not recorded which). This clonotype was sampled from a woman aged 40 to 50 who had been exposed to COVID-19. The chain links TRBV7-2 to TRBJ1-2; 8 nucleotides line up with TRBD1. The CDR3 loop is CASSFGTGRGNYGYTF. CDR3 coding DNA: TGTGCCAGCAGCTTCGGGACAGGCCGGGGCAACTATGGCTACACCTTC.